This T cell receptor (beta chain) was profiled in a study of shared clonotypes between healthy human individuals. The CDR3 runs 14 residues. Trimming took 5 bases from V and 4 from J; bases not matched to a gene: 7. CDR1 is SGHVS, CDR2 FQNEAQ, per germline. The assay used deep level. Authors' processing steps: Because ImmunoSEQ provided only junction sequences with no quality scores, the filtering differed. Sequencing was performed with immunoSEQ multiplex PCR; in TCRdb, only in-frame clones are kept and a portion is missing. Clone size and V and J calls were adopted from that table, with D and trimming inferred from the DNA. The data show some 2.1 million clones, with 90% to 95% seen just once and 0.1% to 0.15% held by the top ten.

Input material: naive CD4+ T cells sorted from blood. Subset defined: CD45RA+ positively selected. The chain links TRBV7-8 to TRBJ2-5, with 7 bases aligning to TRBD1. The sequence came from a man aged 18 to 30 in good health. As DNA, the CDR3 is TGTGCCAGCAGCCCGACAGGGCTACCAGAGACCCAGTACTTC. It encodes CASSPTGLPETQYF.